A single sample gave rise to the 22 T cell receptor beta chains below, sequenced in a study of cytomegalovirus exposure and HLA in healthy donors. Sequencing used immunoSEQ multiplex PCR; TCRdb keeps in-frame clones, though not all of them. This table has hundreds of thousands of clones, around four fifths appearing once. Sequenced: PBMCs. These receptors were collected from a woman aged 18 to 35 in good health and CMV-seronegative.

The V call is TRBV6-1, the J call TRBJ1-1; D gene unclear. Germline V gene lookup returns CDR1 MNHNS and CDR2 SASEGT. The CDR3 is 13 amino acids. V dropped 7 bases and J dropped 1 base, with 10 bases sitting between them. This chain's CDR3 is CASNPQTNTEAFF. CDR3 coding DNA: TGTGCCAGCAACCCACAGACGAACACTGAAGCTTTCTTT.

The gene calls are TRBV5-1 and TRBJ1-6; D gene unclear. CDR1 and CDR2 from the germline V gene are SGHRS and YFSETQ. Trimming removed 2 bases at V and 5 bases at J, with 11 bases between. The CDR3 length is 15 residues. CDR3 sequence: CASSFSRADNSPLHF. The CDR3 bases are TGCGCCAGCAGCTTCTCCCGGGCGGATAATTCACCCCTCCACTTT.

This clone was seen only a few times. The chain employs TRBV25-1 and TRBJ1-1; 7 bases match TRBD1. The CDR3 consists of 15 residues. Germline lookup yields CDR1 MGHDK and CDR2 SYGVNS. Trimming at V came to 5 bases and at J to 4 bases, leaving 10 bases not matched to a gene. The CDR3 DNA is TGTGCCAGCAGTAGACAGACAGGGCCGGTCACTGAAGCTTTCTTT. Translation gives CASSRQTGPVTEAFF.

This clone was detected only a few times. The chain employs TRBV10-3 and TRBJ1-5; D not resolved. The CDR3 covers 14 residues. CDR1 is ENHRY and CDR2 is SYGVKD in the germline V gene. The V end lost 3 bases, the J end lost 2 bases, and 8 bases lay between the germline ends. CDR3 nucleotides: TGTGCCATCAGTGACGGAGGAGGCAATCAGCCCCAGCATTTT. This codes for CAISDGGGNQPQHF.

J is TRBJ2-1 and V is TRBV2; D gene uncertain. The V gene lost 6 bases and the J gene lost 0 bases, with 9 bases spanning the gap. CDR3 length equals 14 residues. CDR1 is SNHLY and CDR2 is FYNNEI in the germline V gene. CDR3 coding DNA: TGTGCCAGCAGCCCCGGTGGCTCCTACAATGAGCAGTTCTTC. It specifies CASSPGGSYNEQFF.

The genes are TRBV6-5 and TRBJ1-5, with D possibly matching TRBD1 (5 bases). The V gene's germline CDR1 is MNHEY and CDR2 SVGAGI. The V and J ends lost 0 bases and 7 bases respectively, with 7 bases between them. The CDR3 has 13 residues. CDR3 residues: CASSYSWGQPQHF. The CDR3, as DNA: TGTGCCAGCAGTTACTCGTGGGGGCAGCCCCAGCATTTT.

The chain couples TRBV5-4 to TRBJ2-1; 13 bases fit TRBD2. Germline V gene lookup returns CDR1 SGHNT and CDR2 YYREEE (reference sequence). This CDR3 comprises 17 residues. V was clipped by 4 bases and J by 9 bases; unmatched bases: 13. The CDR3 DNA reads as TGTGCCAGCAGCGCGGGGACTAGCGGGGATGCGGAGGCTGAGCAGTTCTTC. Encoded protein: CASSAGTSGDAEAEQFF.

The chain uses TRBV6-5 and TRBJ2-5; D unclear. The V end was cut by 4 bases, the J end by 2 bases, with 11 bases between. The CDR3 sequence is 14 residues long. The germline V gene has CDR1 MNHEY and CDR2 SVGAGI. The CDR3 sequence is CASSLLGPQETQYF. The CDR3 DNA is TGTGCCAGCAGTTTGCTCGGTCCTCAAGAGACCCAGTACTTC.

V and J are TRBV27 and TRBJ1-1, with no clear D. In germline, CDR1 is MNHEY, CDR2 SMNVEV (reference sequence). Deletions cut 3 bases from V and 1 base from J, with 12 bases between. The CDR3 consists of 15 residues. CDR3 nucleotides: TGTGCCAGCAGTTTCGGGCGGGGAGGGAACACTGAAGCTTTCTTT. Protein: CASSFGRGGNTEAFF.

This clone was seen once. The CDR3, as DNA: TGTGCCAGCAGTTCAGAGGTCTACGAGCAGTACTTC. It codes for CASSSEVYEQYF. V is TRBV11-2 and J is TRBJ2-7; D unclear. Trimming removed 6 bases at V and 3 bases at J, with 9 bases between. The CDR3 is 12 residues long. CDR1 is SGHAT and CDR2 is FQNNGV in the germline V gene. The full variable domain, its missing parts supplied by reference TRBV11-2 and TRBJ2-7, is EAGVAQSPRYKIIEKRQSVAFWCNPISGHATLYWYQQILGQGPKLLIQFQNNGVVDDSQLPKDRFSAERLKGVDSTLKIQPAKLEDSAVYLCASSSEVYEQYFGPGTRLTVT.

CDR3 sequence reads: CASSTRTSGGTDTQYF. CDR3 DNA: TGTGCCAGCAGCACAAGGACTAGCGGGGGGACAGATACGCAGTATTTT. The chain joins TRBV9 to TRBJ2-3; 14 nucleotides agree with TRBD2. This CDR3 region has 16 residues. The J segment lost 3 bases and the V segment lost 4 bases, leaving 4 bases of the junction unmatched. Per the germline V gene, CDR1 is SGDLS and CDR2 is YYNGEE.

CDR3 nucleotides: TGTGCCAGCTCTCTTGTAGGGGCCACTGAAGCTTTCTTT. Protein product: CASSLVGATEAFF. V gene TRBV18 combines with J gene TRBJ1-1; possible D gene TRBD1, 5 bases. With 6 bases removed from V and 4 bases from J, the gap between germline ends came to 12 bases. The germline gives CDR1 KGHSH, CDR2 LQKENI. The CDR3 spans 13 residues.

This rearrangement joins TRBV5-6 to TRBJ1-5, with TRBD1 as a possible D gene (5 bases). V lost 5 bases and J 2 bases, leaving 20 bases between the germline ends. CDR1 is SGHDT, CDR2 YYEEEE, per germline. The CDR3 has 17 amino acids. The CDR3 is CASSQYPGRSGNQPQHF. As DNA, the CDR3 is TGTGCCAGCAGTCAGTACCCAGGGAGGTCGGGCAATCAGCCCCAGCATTTT.

The chain joins TRBV19 to TRBJ2-1, with D hard to call. The germline gives CDR1 LNHDA, CDR2 SQIVND (reference sequence). Deletions cut 3 bases from V and 0 bases from J, with 6 bases between. The CDR3 has 14 residues. The CDR3, as DNA: TGTGCCAGTAGTATGTCTAGCTCCTACAATGAGCAGTTCTTC. This codes for CASSMSSSYNEQFF.

This clone has just a few counts. This sequence joins TRBV2 and TRBJ1-2; 7 bases are a match to TRBD1. Per the germline V gene, CDR1 is SNHLY and CDR2 is FYNNEI. V lost 6 bases and J lost 5; bases outside the gene matches: 6. The CDR3 is 13 amino acids. The CDR3 loop reads CASSTTGEYGYTF. The CDR3 DNA is TGTGCCAGCAGCACAACAGGGGAGTATGGCTACACCTTC.

The V call is TRBV27, the J call TRBJ1-2; D uncertain. This CDR3 is 12 amino acids long. Trimming shortened V by 5 bases and J by 7 bases, and 11 bases separated the two germline ends. Germline CDR1 is MNHEY and CDR2 is SMNVEV (reference sequence). CDR3 sequence reads: CASSDALGGYTF. CDR3 DNA: TGTGCCAGCAGTGATGCGCTGGGTGGCTACACCTTC.

V is TRBV6-1 and J is TRBJ2-2; 9 positions match TRBD1. This CDR3 is built from 15 residues. The germline CDR1 and CDR2 sequences are MNHNS and SASEGT. V dropped 9 bases and J dropped 0; count of bases not matched to a gene: 5. The CDR3 region is CASDTGGANTGELFF. The CDR3 DNA reads as TGTGCCAGTGACACAGGGGGCGCGAACACCGGGGAGCTGTTTTTT.

The chain links TRBV9 to TRBJ1-5; the D is unclear. The germline gives CDR1 SGDLS, CDR2 YYNGEE. The CDR3 loop spans 13 amino acids. Trimming removed 2 bases at V and 12 bases at J, with 15 bases between. The CDR3 loop reads CASSVGETADQHF. In nucleotides, the CDR3 is TGTGCCAGCAGCGTTGGGGAAACAGCCGACCAGCATTTT.

The chain carries TRBV15 and TRBJ2-7; 9 nucleotides match TRBD1. V lost 5 bases, J lost 1 base, and 3 bases stayed unmatched. This CDR3 is 14 amino acids long. CDR1 LNHNV and CDR2 YYDKDF come from the germline V gene (reference sequence). CDR3 residues: CATSPDRGSYEQYF. CDR3 DNA sequence: TGTGCCACCAGCCCGGACAGGGGATCCTACGAGCAGTACTTC.

The rearrangement joins TRBV9 to TRBJ1-4, with D perhaps matching TRBD1 (6 bases). The CDR3 sequence is 15 residues long. The germline V gene has CDR1 SGDLS and CDR2 YYNGEE. V gave up 4 bases and J gave up 7 bases, with 17 bases separating them. CDR3 sequence: CASSPWKGGGEKLFF. CDR3 sequence (DNA): TGTGCCAGCAGCCCCTGGAAAGGGGGGGGTGAAAAACTGTTTTTT.

Only one count was recorded for this clone. The DNA for the CDR3 is TGTGCCAGCAGTGAGGGCCTTCGTCGGGGGTGGCCCCAGCATTTT. This codes for CASSEGLRRGWPQHF. The chain employs TRBV2 and TRBJ1-5; possibly TRBD1 for D (5 bases). Germline loops: CDR1 SNHLY, CDR2 FYNNEI. The CDR3 totals 15 residues. The V and J ends lost 3 bases and 9 bases respectively, with 18 bases between them.

The chain links TRBV9 to TRBJ2-3; D might be TRBD1 (7 bases). Germline CDR1 SGDLS, CDR2 YYNGEE. Trimming took off 0 bases at V and 5 bases at J, with 10 bases between the two ends. This CDR3 spans 14 amino acids. CDR3 residues: CASSVDRGGDTQYF. For the CDR3, the DNA is TGTGCCAGCAGCGTAGACAGGGGAGGAGATACGCAGTATTTT.